Listed below are T cell receptor beta chains from one sample, sequenced in a study of cytomegalovirus exposure and HLA in healthy donors. The data were produced by immunoSEQ multiplex PCR, yet TCRdb's version contains in-frame clones alone and is incomplete. The sample records roughly 76,000 clones, nearly 95% being singletons. Sequenced material: PBMCs. The receptors were gathered from a man between 18 and 29 years old in good health and CMV-seropositive. CDR3s include the opening cysteine and the closing phenylalanine or tryptophan. Fields, in order: V gene, D gene, J gene, clone size, CDR3 protein, CDR3 DNA. D genes are given only for firm matches. Clone size is shown for a subset of rows, as once, few, many or a class of expanded clone.

V: TRBV11-1
D: NA
J: TRBJ2-2
size: NA
CDR3: CASTGTGGGELFF
DNA: TGTGCCAGCACCGGGACTGGAGGCGGGGAGCTGTTTTTT

V: TRBV5-4
D: NA
J: TRBJ2-5
size: NA
CDR3: CASRGVGAWETQYF
DNA: TGTGCCAGCAGAGGGGTGGGGGCGTGGGAGACCCAGTACTTC

V: TRBV7-2
D: NA
J: TRBJ2-7
size: NA
CDR3: CASSLSSEQYF
DNA: TGTGCCAGCAGTTTGTCGAGCGAGCAGTACTTC

V: TRBV6-5
D: TRBD1
J: TRBJ1-3
size: NA
CDR3: CASSSLTGLTIYF
DNA: TGTGCCAGCAGCTCGTTGACAGGGCTCACCATATATTTT

V: TRBV19
D: NA
J: TRBJ2-3
size: NA
CDR3: CASSTRQVYSTDTQYF
DNA: TGTGCCAGTAGTACCCGACAGGTTTATAGCACAGATACGCAGTATTTT

V: TRBV5-3
D: NA
J: TRBJ2-7
size: NA
CDR3: CARSFCLPVSGYEQYF
DNA: TGTGCCAGAAGCTTCTGCCTCCCCGTTAGCGGTTACGAGCAGTACTTC

V: TRBV10-3
D: TRBD1
J: TRBJ1-5
size: NA
CDR3: CAISEPAGGRGRGSNQPQHF
DNA: TGTGCCATCAGTGAGCCGGCAGGGGGTAGGGGAAGGGGTAGCAATCAGCCCCAGCATTTT

V: TRBV7-9
D: NA
J: TRBJ2-1
size: NA
CDR3: CASSRYGSGEGLFF
DNA: TGTGCCAGCAGCCGCTACGGGTCGGGAGAGGGTCTGTTCTTC

V: TRBV5-1
D: NA
J: TRBJ2-1
size: NA
CDR3: CASSLQGLENEQFF
DNA: TGCGCCAGCAGCTTGCAGGGATTAGAAAATGAGCAGTTCTTC

V: TRBV27
D: TRBD2
J: TRBJ2-7
size: NA
CDR3: CASSPHGTSSEQYF
DNA: TGTGCCAGCAGTCCCCACGGGACTAGTTCCGAGCAGTACTTC

V: TRBV10-3
D: TRBD1
J: TRBJ2-7
size: once
CDR3: CAITGQTGGTYEQYF
DNA: TGTGCCATCACCGGCCAGACAGGGGGCACCTACGAGCAGTACTTC

V: TRBV9
D: TRBD1
J: TRBJ1-3
size: once
CDR3: CASSVGGGGNTIYF
DNA: TGTGCCAGCAGCGTCGGAGGGGGCGGAAACACCATATATTTT

V: TRBV28
D: TRBD1
J: TRBJ1-5
size: NA
CDR3: CASRRSWTGGNQPQHF
DNA: TGTGCCAGCAGACGTTCTTGGACAGGCGGCAATCAGCCCCAGCATTTT

V: TRBV28
D: TRBD1
J: TRBJ1-2
size: NA
CDR3: CASSLPGQGGYNGYTF
DNA: TGTGCCAGCAGTCTTCCGGGACAGGGAGGATATAATGGCTACACCTTC

V: TRBV27
D: TRBD2
J: TRBJ2-6
size: NA
CDR3: CASSFGGTNVLTF
DNA: TGTGCCAGCAGTTTCGGGGGGACCAACGTCCTGACTTTC

V: TRBV2
D: NA
J: TRBJ2-5
size: NA
CDR3: CASCLDFQETQYF
DNA: TGTGCCAGCTGTCTGGACTTCCAAGAGACCCAGTACTTC

V: TRBV27
D: NA
J: TRBJ2-1
size: once
CDR3: CASSPAGSYNEQFF
DNA: TGTGCCAGCAGTCCGGCGGGCTCCTACAATGAGCAGTTCTTC

V: TRBV21-1
D: NA
J: TRBJ2-7
size: NA
CDR3: CASRGRLVRAISYEQYF
DNA: TGTGCCAGCAGAGGTCGTTTGGTCAGGGCGATCTCCTACGAGCAGTACTTC

V: TRBV10-1
D: TRBD2
J: TRBJ2-7
size: NA
CDR3: CASSWTSGSEQYF
DNA: TGCGCCAGCAGTTGGACTAGCGGGAGCGAGCAGTACTTC

V: TRBV12-5
D: TRBD2
J: TRBJ2-2
size: NA
CDR3: CASAPLRGGRVNTGELFF
DNA: TGTGCTAGTGCCCCGTTGAGGGGCGGGAGGGTGAACACCGGGGAGCTGTTTTTT

V: TRBV29-1
D: NA
J: TRBJ1-3
size: NA
CDR3: CSVLQFSGNTIYF
DNA: TGCAGCGTTCTACAGTTCTCTGGAAACACCATATATTTT

V: TRBV10-3
D: TRBD2
J: TRBJ2-7
size: NA
CDR3: CAISESGGSYEQYF
DNA: TGTGCCATCAGTGAGTCGGGCGGGAGCTACGAGCAGTACTTC

V: TRBV19
D: NA
J: TRBJ2-3
size: NA
CDR3: CASSPRTSTDTQYF
DNA: TGTGCCAGTAGTCCCAGGACTAGCACAGATACGCAGTATTTT